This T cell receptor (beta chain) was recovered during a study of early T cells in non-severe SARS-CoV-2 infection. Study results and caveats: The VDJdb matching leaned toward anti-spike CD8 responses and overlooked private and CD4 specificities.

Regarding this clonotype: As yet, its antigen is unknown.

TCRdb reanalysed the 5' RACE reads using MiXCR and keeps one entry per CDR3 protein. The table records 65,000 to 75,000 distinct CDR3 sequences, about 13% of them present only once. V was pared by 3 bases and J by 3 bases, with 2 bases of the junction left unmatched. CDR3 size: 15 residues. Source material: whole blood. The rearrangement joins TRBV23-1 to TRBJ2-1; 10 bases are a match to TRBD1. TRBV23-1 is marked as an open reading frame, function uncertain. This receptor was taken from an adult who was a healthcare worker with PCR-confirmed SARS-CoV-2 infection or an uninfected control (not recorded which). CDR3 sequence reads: CASSHGTGVYNEQFF. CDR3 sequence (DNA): TGCGCCAGCAGTCATGGGACAGGGGTCTACAATGAGCAGTTCTTC.